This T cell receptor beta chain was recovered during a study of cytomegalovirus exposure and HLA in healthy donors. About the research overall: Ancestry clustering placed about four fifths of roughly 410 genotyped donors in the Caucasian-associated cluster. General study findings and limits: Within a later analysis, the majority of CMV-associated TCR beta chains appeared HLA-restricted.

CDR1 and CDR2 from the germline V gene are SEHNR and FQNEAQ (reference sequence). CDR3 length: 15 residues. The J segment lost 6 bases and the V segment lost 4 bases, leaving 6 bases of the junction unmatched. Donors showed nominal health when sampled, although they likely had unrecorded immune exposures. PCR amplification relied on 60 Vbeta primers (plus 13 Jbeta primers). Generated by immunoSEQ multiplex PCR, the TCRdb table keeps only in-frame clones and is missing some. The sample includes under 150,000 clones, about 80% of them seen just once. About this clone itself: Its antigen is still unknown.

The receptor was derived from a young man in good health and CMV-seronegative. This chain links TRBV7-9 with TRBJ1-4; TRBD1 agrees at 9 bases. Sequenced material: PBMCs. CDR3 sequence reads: CASSYTTGGDEKLFF. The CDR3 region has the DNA TGTGCCAGCAGCTACACGACAGGGGGGGATGAAAAACTGTTTTTT.